Listed here are 2 T cell receptor beta chains from one sample, sequenced in a study of regulatory T cells in long-lasting Graves disease. The authors built TCR beta libraries using iRepertoire HTBI primers and Arm-PCR of CDR3 regions. Each CDR3 protein gets one entry after TCRdb re-called the multiplex PCR reads with MiXCR. The table records fewer than 450,000 distinct CDR3 sequences, less than 25% of them present only once. Time point specified: persistent/refractory GD, antithyroid drugs over 5 years with positive TRAb. The TCR library used RNA extracted from PBMCs. Material: peripheral blood mononuclear cells (PBMCs), obtained when the disease was refractory, from a patient treated with antithyroid drugs. These TCRs come from a female donor with Graves disease.

The chain carries TRBV29-1 and TRBJ2-7; no definite D call. The germline gives CDR1 SQVTM, CDR2 ANQGSEA. The CDR3 sequence is 14 residues long. The ends were cut back, 2 bases at V and 0 bases at J, with 11 bases in the middle. CDR3 loop: CSVEKEVNSYEQYF. CDR3 DNA: TGCAGCGTTGAAAAGGAAGTGAACTCCTACGAGCAGTACTTC.

This clonotype was seen repeatedly, ten times or more. The genes are TRBV7-9 and TRBJ2-7, with D tentatively TRBD1 or TRBD2 (5 bases each). The length of the CDR3 is 14 residues. The V and J ends lost 5 bases and 3 bases respectively, with 14 bases between them. Per germline, CDR1 SEHNR and CDR2 FQNEAQ (reference sequence). CDR3 sequence (DNA): TGTGCCAGCAGCCCCGGGACCGGGCGCTACGAGCAGTACTTC. Translated, it gives CASSPGTGRYEQYF. Combining the CDR3 with reference TRBV7-9 and TRBJ2-7 gives the whole variable domain DTGVSQNPRHKITKRGQNVTFRCDPISEHNRLYWYRQTLGQGPEFLTYFQNEAQLEKSRLLSDRFSAERPKGSFSTLEIQRTEQGDSAMYLCASSPGTGRYEQYFGPGTRLTVT.